Shown below are 12 T cell receptor beta chains from a single sample sequenced in a study of blood T cell repertoires in COVID-19. Only in-frame clones appear in the TCRdb table, and some are missing; sequencing was by immunoSEQ multiplex PCR. This table has a few hundred thousand clones, approximately 80% appearing once. The sequenced sample consisted of peripheral blood. These receptors all come from a woman aged 50 to 60 with acute or convalescent COVID-19.

This rearrangement joins TRBV5-1 to TRBJ1-2; D gene ambiguous. The germline CDR1 and CDR2 sequences are SGHRS and YFSETQ. V lost 7 bases, J lost 4 bases, and 20 bases lay in between. This CDR3 comprises 15 residues. CDR3 in DNA: TGCGCCAGCCAGCTTGGAGGAACAGACCGCTATGGCTACACCTTC. Translating gives CASQLGGTDRYGYTF.

This clone was observed a single time. V gene TRBV9 combines with J gene TRBJ1-5, with 7 bases matching TRBD1. CDR3 length: 17 residues. With 3 bases clipped from V and 6 bases from J, the junction kept 15 bases outside the gene matches. The germline gives CDR1 SGDLS, CDR2 YYNGEE. CDR3 in amino acids: CASSADPGQSLGQPQHF. In DNA form, the CDR3 reads TGTGCCAGCAGCGCAGACCCGGGACAGAGCTTAGGTCAGCCCCAGCATTTT.

The chain combines TRBV3-1 (or the pseudogene TRBV3-2) with TRBJ1-5; no clear D. The CDR3 extends over 14 amino acids. The germline gives CDR1 LGHDT, CDR2 YNNKEL (reference sequence). V shed 1 base and J shed 7 bases, with 11 bases lying between them. The CDR3 spells CASSQVRVEQPQHF. The CDR3 coding sequence is TGTGCCAGCAGCCAAGTTCGGGTGGAACAGCCCCAGCATTTT.

This clone came up once. V and J are TRBV19 and TRBJ1-5, with a possible D match to TRBD1 (6 bases). CDR1 is LNHDA and CDR2 is SQIVND in the germline V gene (reference sequence). The CDR3 consists of 16 residues. V lost 7 bases to trimming and J lost 2 bases, with 18 bases between them. CDR3 coding DNA: TGTGCCAGTACCCCAATCGGACAGAGACGCAATCAGCCCCAGCATTTT. It codes for CASTPIGQRRNQPQHF.

The chain combines TRBV7-2 with TRBJ2-7; 8 nucleotides align to TRBD1. V lost 1 base to trimming and J lost 2 bases; unmatched junction nucleotides: 4. CDR1 and CDR2 (germline): SGHTA, FQGNSA. The CDR3 loop spans 15 amino acids. CDR3 nucleotides: TGTGCCAGCAGCTTAGGGACAGGGAGGCCCTACGAGCAGTACTTC. This gives the protein CASSLGTGRPYEQYF. The variable domain in full, with the rest retrieved from reference TRBV7-2 and TRBJ2-7, is GAGVSQSPSNKVTEKGKDVELRCDPISGHTALYWYRQSLGQGLEFLIYFQGNSAPDKSGLPSDRFSAERTGGSVSTLTIQRTQQEDSAVYLCASSLGTGRPYEQYFGPGTRLTVT.

The V and J genes are TRBV3-1 (or the pseudogene TRBV3-2) and TRBJ2-7, with D possibly being TRBD1 (5 bases). CDR3 size: 11 residues. Trimming took 6 bases from V and 3 from J, leaving 6 bases between them. The germline V gene encodes CDR1 LGHDT and CDR2 YNNKEL (reference sequence). The CDR3 DNA sequence: TGTGCCAGCAGGCAGGGCTACGAGCAGTACTTC. It yields the protein CASRQGYEQYF.

This clone was picked up a small number of times. This chain connects TRBV5-6 to TRBJ2-5; the D is unclear. Trimming shortened V by 1 base and J by 0 bases, and 4 bases separated the two germline ends. CDR3 size: 13 residues. The V gene's germline CDR1 is SGHDT and CDR2 YYEEEE. The CDR3 sequence is CASSLRYQETQYF. CDR3 DNA sequence: TGTGCCAGCAGCTTGCGGTACCAAGAGACCCAGTACTTC. Filled out from reference TRBV5-6 and TRBJ2-5, the complete variable domain reads DAGVTQSPTHLIKTRGQQVTLRCSPKSGHDTVSWYQQALGQGPQFIFQYYEEEERQRGNFPDRFSGHQFPNYSSELNVNALLLGDSALYLCASSLRYQETQYFGPGTRLLVL.

CDR3 coding DNA: TGTGCCTGGAGGGGCTGGGACAGGGGTTTGGAGACCCAGTACTTC. Protein: CAWRGWDRGLETQYF. V usage is TRBV30 and J usage is TRBJ2-5; 10 positions match TRBD1. The ends lost 3 bases at V and 5 bases at J; junction bases unmatched: 9. Germline CDR1 and CDR2: GTSNPN and SVGIG (reference sequence). The CDR3 extends over 15 amino acids.

The gene calls are TRBV5-5 and TRBJ2-2; the D gene is possibly TRBD1 (6 bases). In germline, CDR1 is SGHKS, CDR2 YYEKEE (reference sequence). This CDR3 region has 15 residues. Deletions cut 4 bases from V and 3 bases from J, with 13 bases between. In nucleotides, the CDR3 is TGTGCCAGCAGCGGCCGGGACATAGACACCGGGGAGCTGTTTTTT. Residues: CASSGRDIDTGELFF.

The gene calls are TRBV5-1 and TRBJ1-6, with TRBD1 matching 8 bases. Trimming removed 1 base from V and 16 bases from J; junction bases left unmatched: 10. The CDR3 is 14 amino acids. From germline, CDR1 is SGHRS and CDR2 YFSETQ. The CDR3 is CASSLSSLGQELHF. In DNA form, the CDR3 reads TGCGCCAGCAGCTTGAGCAGCTTGGGACAGGAACTCCACTTT.

The chain joins TRBV19 to TRBJ1-1; 9 bases are a match to TRBD1. The CDR3 is 16 amino acids. Unmatched junction bases numbered 15, after V lost 1 base and J lost 12 bases. CDR1 is LNHDA and CDR2 is SQIVND in the germline V gene (reference sequence). The CDR3 DNA reads TGTGCCAGTAGTATAGGTACTGGGACAGGGTACCGAGGCTCTTTCTTT. Amino acid sequence: CASSIGTGTGYRGSFF.

The chain has TRBV30 and TRBJ2-1; D may be TRBD1 (6 bases). The CDR3 is made up of 14 amino acids. The ends were cut back, 2 bases at V and 8 bases at J, with 16 bases in the middle. The germline gives CDR1 GTSNPN, CDR2 SVGIG (reference sequence). CDR3 residues: CAWSIRGVGDEQFF. The CDR3 DNA sequence: TGTGCCTGGAGTATCAGGGGTGTTGGGGATGAGCAGTTCTTC.